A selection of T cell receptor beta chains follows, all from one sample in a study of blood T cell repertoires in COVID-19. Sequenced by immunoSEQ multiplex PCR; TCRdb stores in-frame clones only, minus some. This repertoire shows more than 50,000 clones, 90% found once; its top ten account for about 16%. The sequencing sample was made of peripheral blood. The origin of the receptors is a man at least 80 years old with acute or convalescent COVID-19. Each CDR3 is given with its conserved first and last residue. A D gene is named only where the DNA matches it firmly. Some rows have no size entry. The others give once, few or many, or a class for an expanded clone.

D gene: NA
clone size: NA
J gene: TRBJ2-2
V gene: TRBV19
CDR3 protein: CASSVTRSSNTGELFF
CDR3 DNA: TGTGCCAGTAGTGTCACGAGGAGCTCGAACACCGGGGAGCTGTTTTTT

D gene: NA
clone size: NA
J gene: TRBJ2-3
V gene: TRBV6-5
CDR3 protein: CASKRRDTSTDTQYF
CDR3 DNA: TGTGCCAGCAAGAGAAGGGACACGAGCACAGATACGCAGTATTTT

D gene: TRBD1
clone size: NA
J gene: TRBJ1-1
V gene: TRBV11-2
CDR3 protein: CASSLVGQARTEAFF
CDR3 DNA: TGTGCCAGCAGCTTAGTGGGACAGGCGAGGACTGAAGCTTTCTTT

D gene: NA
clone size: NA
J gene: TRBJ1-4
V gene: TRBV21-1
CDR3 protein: CASSNHPDRSNEKLFF
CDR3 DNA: TGTGCCAGCAGCAACCACCCCGACAGGAGTAATGAAAAACTGTTTTTT

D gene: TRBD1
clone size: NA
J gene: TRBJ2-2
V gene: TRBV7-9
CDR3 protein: CASSMTGAPNTGELFF
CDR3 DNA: TGTGCCAGCAGCATGACAGGGGCCCCGAACACCGGGGAGCTGTTTTTT

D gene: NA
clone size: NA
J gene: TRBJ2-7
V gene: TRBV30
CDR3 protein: CAWSHRDTDYEQYF
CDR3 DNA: TGTGCCTGGAGTCACCGGGACACCGACTACGAGCAGTACTTC

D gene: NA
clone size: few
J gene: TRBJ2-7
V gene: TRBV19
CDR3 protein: CASSGSLRSYEQYF
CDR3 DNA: TGTGCCAGTAGTGGGTCTCTCAGGTCCTACGAGCAGTACTTC

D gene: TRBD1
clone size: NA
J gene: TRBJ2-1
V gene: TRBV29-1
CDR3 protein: CSALGQGWYNEQFF
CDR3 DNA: TGCAGCGCCCTGGGACAGGGGTGGTACAATGAGCAGTTCTTC

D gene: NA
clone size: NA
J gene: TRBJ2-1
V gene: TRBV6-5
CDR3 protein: CASRLAYEQFF
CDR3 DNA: TGTGCCAGCAGACTAGCTTATGAGCAGTTCTTC

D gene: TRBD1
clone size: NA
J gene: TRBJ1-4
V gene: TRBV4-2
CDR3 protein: CASSQGGQGLDEKLFF
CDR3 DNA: TGTGCCAGCAGCCAAGGGGGACAGGGACTGGATGAAAAACTGTTTTTT

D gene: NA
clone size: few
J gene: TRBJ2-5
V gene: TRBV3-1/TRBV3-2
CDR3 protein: CASSQSQGLQETQYF
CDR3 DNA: TGTGCCAGCAGCCAGTCACAGGGCCTCCAAGAGACCCAGTACTTC

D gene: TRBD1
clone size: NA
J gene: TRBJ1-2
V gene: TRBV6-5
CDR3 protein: CASRPGTGGSYGYTF
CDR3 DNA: TGTGCCAGCAGACCCGGGACAGGGGGCAGCTATGGCTACACCTTC

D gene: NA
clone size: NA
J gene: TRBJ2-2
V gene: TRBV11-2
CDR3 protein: CASSRVGAGNTGELFF
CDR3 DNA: TGTGCCAGCAGCCGCGTGGGAGCGGGGAACACCGGGGAGCTGTTTTTT

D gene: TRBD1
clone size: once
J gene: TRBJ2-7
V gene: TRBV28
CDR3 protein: CASSFSGGAGYEQYF
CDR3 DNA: TGTGCCAGCAGTTTCTCAGGGGGCGCGGGTTACGAGCAGTACTTC

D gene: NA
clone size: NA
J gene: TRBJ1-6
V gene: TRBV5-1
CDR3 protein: CASSLSGGNSPLHF
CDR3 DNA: TGCGCCAGCAGCTTGTCAGGAGGTAATTCACCCCTCCACTTT

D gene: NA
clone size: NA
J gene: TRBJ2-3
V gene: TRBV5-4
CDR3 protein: CASSLGQGNTDTQYF
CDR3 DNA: TGTGCCAGCAGCTTGGGGCAGGGAAACACAGATACGCAGTATTTT

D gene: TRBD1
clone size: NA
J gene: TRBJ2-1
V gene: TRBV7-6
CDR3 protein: CASSSFSGTGTLGEQFF
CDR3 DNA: TGTGCCAGCAGCTCCTTTTCCGGGACAGGGACATTGGGTGAGCAGTTCTTC

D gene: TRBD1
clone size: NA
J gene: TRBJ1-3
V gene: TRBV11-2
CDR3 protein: CASSPGGTYGNTIYF
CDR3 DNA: TGTGCCAGCAGCCCAGGGGGCACTTACGGAAACACCATATATTTT

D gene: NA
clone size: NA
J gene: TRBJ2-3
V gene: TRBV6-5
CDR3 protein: CASSYSRVDTQYF
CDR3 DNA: TGTGCCAGCAGTTACAGTCGGGTAGATACGCAGTATTTT

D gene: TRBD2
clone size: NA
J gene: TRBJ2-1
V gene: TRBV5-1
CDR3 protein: CASSLGLAGDNEQFF
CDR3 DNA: TGCGCCAGCAGCTTAGGACTAGCGGGGGACAATGAGCAGTTCTTC

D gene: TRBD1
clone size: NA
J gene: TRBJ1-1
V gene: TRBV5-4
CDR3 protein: CASSPTGGNTEAFF
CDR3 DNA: TGTGCCAGCAGCCCGACAGGGGGGAACACTGAAGCTTTCTTT

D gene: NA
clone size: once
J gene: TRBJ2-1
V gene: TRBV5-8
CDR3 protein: CASSLRTQSSSYNEQFF
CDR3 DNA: TGTGCCAGCAGCTTGCGGACACAGAGTAGCTCCTACAATGAGCAGTTCTTC

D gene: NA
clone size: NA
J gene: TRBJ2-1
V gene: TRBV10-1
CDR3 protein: CASSAHGGGSNNEQFF
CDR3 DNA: TGCGCCAGCAGTGCCCACGGGGGAGGATCTAACAATGAGCAGTTCTTC

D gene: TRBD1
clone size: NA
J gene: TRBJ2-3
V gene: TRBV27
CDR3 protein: CASSLSGQGSDTQYF
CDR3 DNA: TGTGCCAGCAGTTTATCGGGACAGGGCTCAGATACGCAGTATTTT

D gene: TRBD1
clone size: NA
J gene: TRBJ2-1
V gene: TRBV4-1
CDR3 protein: CASSQAGTDYNEQFF
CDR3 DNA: TGCGCCAGCAGCCAAGCCGGGACAGACTACAATGAGCAGTTCTTC

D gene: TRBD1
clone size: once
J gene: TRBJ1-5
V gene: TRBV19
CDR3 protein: CASSSGQGRSQPQHF
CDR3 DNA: TGTGCCAGTAGTTCCGGACAGGGAAGGAGTCAGCCCCAGCATTTT

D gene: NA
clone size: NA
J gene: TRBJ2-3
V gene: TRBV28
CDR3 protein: CASTQGARVDTQYF
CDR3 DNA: TGTGCCAGCACTCAAGGGGCCCGGGTAGATACGCAGTATTTT

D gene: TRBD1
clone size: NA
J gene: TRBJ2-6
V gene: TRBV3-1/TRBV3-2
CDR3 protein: CASTRDRPRSGANVLTF
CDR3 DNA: TGTGCCAGCACCCGGGACAGGCCTCGGTCTGGGGCCAACGTCCTGACTTTC

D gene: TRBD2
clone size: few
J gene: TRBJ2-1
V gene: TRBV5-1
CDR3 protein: CASSLVTAGEYNEQFF
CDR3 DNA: TGCGCCAGCAGCTTGGTGACAGCGGGGGAGTACAATGAGCAGTTCTTC

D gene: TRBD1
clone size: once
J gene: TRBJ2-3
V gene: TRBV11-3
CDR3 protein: CASSPGQGAADTQYF
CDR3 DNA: TGTGCCAGCAGCCCGGGACAGGGGGCCGCAGATACGCAGTATTTT

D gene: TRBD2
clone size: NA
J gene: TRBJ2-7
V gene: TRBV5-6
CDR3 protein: CASSPYAAGGPEQYF
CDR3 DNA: TGTGCCAGCAGCCCCTACGCAGCGGGGGGGCCCGAGCAGTACTTC

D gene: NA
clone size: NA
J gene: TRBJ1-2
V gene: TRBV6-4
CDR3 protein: CASRSGQGNYGYTF
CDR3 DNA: TGTGCCAGCAGATCGGGACAAGGAAACTATGGCTACACCTTC

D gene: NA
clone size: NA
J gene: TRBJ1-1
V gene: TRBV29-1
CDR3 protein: CSVEVGGNTEAFF
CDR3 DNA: TGCAGCGTTGAGGTGGGAGGTAACACTGAAGCTTTCTTT

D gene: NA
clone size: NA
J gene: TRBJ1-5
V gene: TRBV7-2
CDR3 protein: CASSPEGNRPDQPQHF
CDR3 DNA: TGTGCCAGCAGCCCGGAGGGGAACAGGCCGGATCAGCCCCAGCATTTT

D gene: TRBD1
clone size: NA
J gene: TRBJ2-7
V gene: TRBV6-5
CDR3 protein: CASSYSRDSSYEQYF
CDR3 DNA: TGTGCCAGCAGTTATAGTCGGGACAGCTCCTACGAGCAGTACTTC

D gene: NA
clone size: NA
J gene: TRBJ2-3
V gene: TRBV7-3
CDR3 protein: CASSLAGRNTDTQYF
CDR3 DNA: TGTGCCAGCAGCTTAGCGGGGCGCAACACAGATACGCAGTATTTT

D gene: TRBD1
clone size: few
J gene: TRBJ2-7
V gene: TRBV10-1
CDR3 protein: CASSEGTGVQEQYF
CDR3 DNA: TGCGCCAGCAGTGAAGGGACAGGGGTTCAGGAGCAGTACTTC

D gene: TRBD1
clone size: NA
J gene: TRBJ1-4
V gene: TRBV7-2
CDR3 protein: CASSLDGGRGLAKLFF
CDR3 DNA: TGTGCCAGCAGCTTAGATGGGGGCAGGGGGCTAGCAAAACTGTTTTTT

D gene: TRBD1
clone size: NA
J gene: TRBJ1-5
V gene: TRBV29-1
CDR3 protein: CSVARDRVGQPQHF
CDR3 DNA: TGCAGCGTGGCCCGGGACAGGGTCGGGCAGCCCCAGCATTTT

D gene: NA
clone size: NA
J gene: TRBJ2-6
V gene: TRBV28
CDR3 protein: CASSLSAGGANVLTF
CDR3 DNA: TGTGCCAGCAGTTTATCGGCGGGTGGGGCCAACGTCCTGACTTTC

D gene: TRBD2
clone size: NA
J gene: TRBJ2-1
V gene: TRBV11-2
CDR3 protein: CASTVYSWGGDEQFF
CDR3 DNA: TGTGCCAGCACCGTCTATTCGTGGGGGGGAGATGAGCAGTTCTTC

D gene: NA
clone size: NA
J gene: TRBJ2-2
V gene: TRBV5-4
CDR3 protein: CASSPSSNDGELFF
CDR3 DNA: TGTGCCAGCAGCCCGTCGTCTAATGACGGGGAGCTGTTTTTT

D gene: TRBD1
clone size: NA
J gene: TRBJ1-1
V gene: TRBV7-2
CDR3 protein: CASTLRAGQGNTEAFF
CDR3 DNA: TGTGCCAGCACCCTTCGGGCCGGACAGGGCAACACTGAAGCTTTCTTT

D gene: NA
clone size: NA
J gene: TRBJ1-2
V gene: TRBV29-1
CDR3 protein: CSARVTNYGYTF
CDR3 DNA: TGCAGCGCCAGGGTTACTAACTATGGCTACACCTTC

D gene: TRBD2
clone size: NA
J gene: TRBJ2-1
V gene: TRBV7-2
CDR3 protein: CASSPRLAGTHNEQFF
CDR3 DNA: TGTGCCAGCAGCCCCAGACTAGCGGGGACTCACAATGAGCAGTTCTTC

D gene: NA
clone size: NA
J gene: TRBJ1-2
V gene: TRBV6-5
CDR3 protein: CASSQQGSGYGYTF
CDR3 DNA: TGTGCCAGCAGCCAGCAGGGGTCCGGCTATGGCTACACCTTC

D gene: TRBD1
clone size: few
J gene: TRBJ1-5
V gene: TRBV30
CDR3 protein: CAWAGQYNQPQHF
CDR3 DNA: TGTGCCTGGGCGGGACAGTACAATCAGCCCCAGCATTTT

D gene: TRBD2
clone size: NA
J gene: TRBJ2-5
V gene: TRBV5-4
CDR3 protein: CASSSRTSGNLETQYF
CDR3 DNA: TGTGCCAGCAGCTCCCGGACTAGCGGGAACTTAGAGACCCAGTACTTC

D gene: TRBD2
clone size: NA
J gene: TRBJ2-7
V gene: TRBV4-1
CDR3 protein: CASSHGTSLGEQYF
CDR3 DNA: TGCGCCAGCAGCCATGGGACTAGTCTCGGCGAGCAGTACTTC

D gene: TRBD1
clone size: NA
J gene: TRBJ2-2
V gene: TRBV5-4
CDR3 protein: CASSGDRGPGGELFF
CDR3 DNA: TGTGCCAGCAGCGGTGACAGGGGGCCTGGCGGGGAGCTGTTTTTT

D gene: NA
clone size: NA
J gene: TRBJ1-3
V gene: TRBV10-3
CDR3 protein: CAISWGLAGNTIYF
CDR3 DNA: TGTGCCATCAGTTGGGGCTTAGCCGGAAACACCATATATTTT

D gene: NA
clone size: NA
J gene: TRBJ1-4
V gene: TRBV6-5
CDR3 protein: CASSSPSRGGNEKLFF
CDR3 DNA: TGTGCCAGCAGTTCCCCCTCGCGGGGGGGTAATGAAAAACTGTTTTTT

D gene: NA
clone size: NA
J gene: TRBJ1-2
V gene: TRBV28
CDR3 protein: CASSLLQGSYGYTF
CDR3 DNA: TGTGCCAGCAGTTTATTGCAGGGTAGCTATGGCTACACCTTC

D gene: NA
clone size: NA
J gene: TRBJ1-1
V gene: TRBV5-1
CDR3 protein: CASSTTPGNTEAFF
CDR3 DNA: TGCGCCAGCAGCACCACCCCAGGGAATACTGAAGCTTTCTTT

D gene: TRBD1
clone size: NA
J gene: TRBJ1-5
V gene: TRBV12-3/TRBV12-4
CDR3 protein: CASSLEGAQPQHF
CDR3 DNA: TGTGCCAGCAGTTTAGAGGGGGCGCAGCCCCAGCATTTT

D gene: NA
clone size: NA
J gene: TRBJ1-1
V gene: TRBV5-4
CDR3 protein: CASSLIQNTEAFF
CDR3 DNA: TGTGCCAGCAGCTTGATTCAGAACACTGAAGCTTTCTTT

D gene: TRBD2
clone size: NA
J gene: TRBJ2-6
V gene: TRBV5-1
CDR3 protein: CASSLRGGDSGANVLTF
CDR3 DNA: TGCGCCAGCAGCTTGCGCGGGGGGGACTCTGGGGCCAACGTCCTGACTTTC